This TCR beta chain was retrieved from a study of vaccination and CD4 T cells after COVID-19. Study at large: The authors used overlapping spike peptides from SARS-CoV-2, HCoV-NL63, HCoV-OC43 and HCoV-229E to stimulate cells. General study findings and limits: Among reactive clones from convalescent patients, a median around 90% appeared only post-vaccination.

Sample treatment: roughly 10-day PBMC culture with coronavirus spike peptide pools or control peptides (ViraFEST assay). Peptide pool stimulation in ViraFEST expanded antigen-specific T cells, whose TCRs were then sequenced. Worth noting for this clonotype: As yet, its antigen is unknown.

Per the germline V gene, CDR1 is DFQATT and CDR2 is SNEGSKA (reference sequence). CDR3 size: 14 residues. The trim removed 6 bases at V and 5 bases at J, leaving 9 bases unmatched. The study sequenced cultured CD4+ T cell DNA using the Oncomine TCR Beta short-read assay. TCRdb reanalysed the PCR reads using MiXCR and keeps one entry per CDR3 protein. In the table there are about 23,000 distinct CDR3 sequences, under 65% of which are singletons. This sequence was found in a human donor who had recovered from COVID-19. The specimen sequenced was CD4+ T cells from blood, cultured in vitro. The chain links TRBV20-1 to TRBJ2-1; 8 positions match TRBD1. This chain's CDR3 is CSAGSNRGDNEQFF. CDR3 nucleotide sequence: TGCAGTGCCGGGAGTAACAGGGGGGACAATGAGCAGTTCTTC.